Sequencing of this T cell receptor (beta chain) was carried out in a study of T-cell memory formation after mild COVID-19 (dated by TCRdb to the early 2020s). With respect to the entire study: TCR sequence clusters from the two donors were largely donor specific. T-cell clones expanding and contracting after mild COVID-19 in a couple of donors were tracked by longitudinal TCRalpha and TCRbeta repertoire sequencing. Two young, previously healthy adult volunteers made up the cohort, one male and one female. Study-wide findings and limitations: Clones that contracted from day 15 to 85 showed balanced CD4/CD8 phenotypes, whereas a second wave of clones that expanded from day 15 to 37 leaned towards CD4+. The second-wave clones that peaked on day 37 were not confirmed to be SARS-CoV-2 specific. Contracting CD4+ clones were found mainly in CM and EM memory subsets, while CD8+ clones were enriched in EMRA. Only two mild cases were covered in the study, and larger cohorts including severe cases with pre-infection samples were considered necessary. Some responding clones were detected in pre-infection memory, which suggested that pre-existing cross-reactive memory T cells had joined the SARS-CoV-2 response.

This clonotype was counted a few times. What antigen it recognizes has not been identified. No base quality values were provided; no much bigger clone lies one nucleotide off. The listed sequencing device is Illumina NovaSeq 6000. TCRalpha and TCRbeta cDNA libraries were built by 5'RACE with constant-segment primers, adding sample barcodes and unique molecular identifiers. Trizol reagent was used to extract RNA from every sample. The libraries were amplified in two PCR steps, and the second step added a second sample barcode and Illumina TruSeq adapters. Sequencing of libraries was performed on an Illumina NovaSeq with 2 x 150 bp paired-end reads. In the paper's pipeline: Demultiplexing of reads and collapsing into UMI-guided consensus sequences were performed with migec v1.2.7. Using mixcr v2.1.11, UMI consensuses were aligned to TRA and TRB V and J templates and then assembled into clonotypes. A clonotype was counted as expanded or contracted only when both edgeR and NoisET called the clonotype significant, with the noise models trained on biological replicates. For edgeR calls, the thresholds were a false discovery rate-adjusted p below 0.01 and a log2 fold-change of 1. As an exploratory analysis of dynamics, PCA with hierarchical clustering was applied to max-normalized trajectories of the 1000 most abundant clonotypes. Separately sequenced CD4+ and CD8+ repertoires were used to assign the CD4 or CD8 phenotype of responding clones. The public reads were reprocessed in TCRdb via fastp at Q25 and MiXCR, keeping in-frame beta chains. Records with the same CDR3 protein are collapsed into one entry carrying the most frequent genes and DNA. TCRdb, rather than the study authors, made the V and J calls. The sample table contains 360,000 or so distinct CDR3 sequences; only one count was recorded for 25% to 30% of them. Of the sample, roughly 14% is held by the ten largest clones.

Reading the germline V gene gives CDR1 ENHRY and CDR2 SYGVKD. The germline ends are 3 bases apart after V is trimmed by 0 bases and J by 3 bases. The CDR3 runs 12 residues from the cysteine to the phenylalanine. CDR3 DNA only is kept here, 36 bases in frame from base 1. Ficoll-Paque density gradient centrifugation was the method used to isolate PBMCs. The origin of this receptor is an adult woman who had mild COVID-19 (a few samples of this study predate the infection). The sample titles of this study are shuffled in the database, so cell type and time point are left out; the donor was told from shared clones. The sequence is built from TRBV10-3 and TRBJ2-7; the D gene identity is not certain. The sample taken for sequencing was PBMCs or a T cell subset sorted from them (not recorded which). The DNA is TGTGCCATCAGTGAGTCTATCTACGAGCAGTACTTC. This encodes CAISESIYEQYF.